Listed below are T cell receptor beta chains from one sample, sequenced in a study of T-cell memory formation after mild COVID-19. TCRdb reprocessed the 5' RACE reads with MiXCR, giving one entry per CDR3 protein. This table has tens of thousands of distinct CDR3 sequences, 7.3% appearing once. The specimen sequenced was PBMCs or a T cell subset sorted from them (not recorded which). The origin of the receptors is a man aged 18 to 35 who had mild COVID-19 (a few samples of this study predate the infection). Cell type and time point are not known. Each CDR3 is given with its conserved first and last residue. D genes are given only for firm matches. Some rows mark clone size as missing; the rest say once, few, many or name a class of expanded clone.

d_gene: NA
v_gene: TRBV15
len: 16
abundance: many
j_gene: TRBJ2-1
CDR3nt: TGTGCCACCAGCAGAGATCCCAGTCCTATATACAATGAGCAGTTCTTC
CDR3aa: CATSRDPSPIYNEQFF

d_gene: TRBD2
v_gene: TRBV12-3/TRBV12-4
len: 14
abundance: many
j_gene: TRBJ2-2
CDR3nt: TGTGCCAGCAGTCGCCGCACTAGCGCCGGGGAGCTGTTTTTT
CDR3aa: CASSRRTSAGELFF

d_gene: TRBD1
v_gene: TRBV5-5
len: 15
abundance: NA
j_gene: TRBJ1-4
CDR3nt: TGTGCCAGCAGCCCCTGGACAGGGAGGGATGAAAAACTGTTTTTT
CDR3aa: CASSPWTGRDEKLFF

d_gene: NA
v_gene: TRBV11-2
len: 15
abundance: NA
j_gene: TRBJ2-1
CDR3nt: TGTGCCAGCAGCTTATCCCCGGGGGCCAACAATGAGCAGTTCTTC
CDR3aa: CASSLSPGANNEQFF

d_gene: NA
v_gene: TRBV6-2/TRBV6-3
len: 13
abundance: few
j_gene: TRBJ1-4
CDR3nt: TGTGCCAGCAGGCCTGACGGAGATGAAAAACTGTTTTTT
CDR3aa: CASRPDGDEKLFF

d_gene: NA
v_gene: TRBV15
len: 15
abundance: many
j_gene: TRBJ1-5
CDR3nt: TGTGCCACCAGCAGAGATTGGGCAGGGAATCAGCCCCAGCATTTT
CDR3aa: CATSRDWAGNQPQHF

d_gene: NA
v_gene: TRBV7-2
len: 13
abundance: few
j_gene: TRBJ2-2
CDR3nt: TGTGCCAGCAGCTTAGTTAGCTACGGGGAGCTGTTTTTT
CDR3aa: CASSLVSYGELFF

d_gene: TRBD1
v_gene: TRBV24-1
len: 15
abundance: few
j_gene: TRBJ2-2
CDR3nt: TGTGCCACCTCCGACGGGACAGGGCTAACCGGGGAGCTGTTTTTT
CDR3aa: CATSDGTGLTGELFF

d_gene: NA
v_gene: TRBV7-8
len: 15
abundance: few
j_gene: TRBJ1-1
CDR3nt: TGTGCCAGCAGCTCACCACAGGGATCGATCCCTGAAGCTTTCTTT
CDR3aa: CASSSPQGSIPEAFF

d_gene: TRBD1
v_gene: TRBV4-3
len: 17
abundance: few
j_gene: TRBJ2-2
CDR3nt: TGCGCCAGCAGCCAAGTTCGGGCAGGGGGTGACACCGGGGAGCTGTTTTTT
CDR3aa: CASSQVRAGGDTGELFF

d_gene: TRBD1
v_gene: TRBV7-2
len: 15
abundance: NA
j_gene: TRBJ1-1
CDR3nt: TGTGCCAGCAGCCCAGACAGGGTAACGACCACTGAAGCTTTCTTT
CDR3aa: CASSPDRVTTTEAFF

d_gene: NA
v_gene: TRBV11-2
len: 16
abundance: few
j_gene: TRBJ1-3
CDR3nt: TGTGCCAGCAGCCTCCAGACAGGCAGCTCTGGAAACACCATATATTTT
CDR3aa: CASSLQTGSSGNTIYF

d_gene: TRBD1
v_gene: TRBV6-5
len: 14
abundance: few
j_gene: TRBJ2-7
CDR3nt: TGTGCCAGCCTACCGGGACAGGGAAGTTTCTACGAGTACTTC
CDR3aa: CASLPGQGSFYEYF

d_gene: TRBD1
v_gene: TRBV12-5
len: 15
abundance: few
j_gene: TRBJ1-1
CDR3nt: TGTGCTAGTGGTTTGGCCCAGGGGGCGCACACTGAAGCTTTCTTT
CDR3aa: CASGLAQGAHTEAFF

d_gene: NA
v_gene: TRBV7-2
len: 18
abundance: NA
j_gene: TRBJ1-2
CDR3nt: TGTGCCAGCAGCCGTAGGAGACCCGGGTTTCGGGATAGCTATGGCTACACCTTC
CDR3aa: CASSRRRPGFRDSYGYTF

d_gene: TRBD2
v_gene: TRBV7-2
len: 15
abundance: NA
j_gene: TRBJ2-5
CDR3nt: TGTGCCAGCAGCGGGAAGGGACTAGCGGGAGAGACCCAGTACTTC
CDR3aa: CASSGKGLAGETQYF

d_gene: NA
v_gene: TRBV6-1
len: 12
abundance: few
j_gene: TRBJ2-1
CDR3nt: TGTGCCAGCGGGGCCCGGGACAATGAGCAGTTCTTC
CDR3aa: CASGARDNEQFF

d_gene: NA
v_gene: TRBV7-2
len: 14
abundance: NA
j_gene: TRBJ1-5
CDR3nt: TGTGCCAGCAGCCAAACCCCCGTAGCCCAGCCCCAGCATTTT
CDR3aa: CASSQTPVAQPQHF

d_gene: NA
v_gene: TRBV5-1
len: 13
abundance: NA
j_gene: TRBJ2-5
CDR3nt: TGCGCCAGCAGCTTGGACCCGGCAAAGACCCAGTACTTC
CDR3aa: CASSLDPAKTQYF

d_gene: NA
v_gene: TRBV20-1
len: 14
abundance: NA
j_gene: TRBJ1-3
CDR3nt: TGCAGTGCTAGAAGGCAGATCTCTGGAAACACCATATATTTT
CDR3aa: CSARRQISGNTIYF

d_gene: TRBD2
v_gene: TRBV4-3
len: 21
abundance: NA
j_gene: TRBJ2-2
CDR3nt: TGCGCCAGCAGCCAAGATGGGACTAGCGGGGGGCCCCTCGCGAACACCGGGGAGCTGTTTTTT
CDR3aa: CASSQDGTSGGPLANTGELFF

d_gene: TRBD2
v_gene: TRBV5-1
len: 17
abundance: few
j_gene: TRBJ2-5
CDR3nt: TGCGCCAGCAGCTCGGGACTAGCGGGGGGGCTTCAAGAGACCCAGTACTTC
CDR3aa: CASSSGLAGGLQETQYF

d_gene: TRBD2
v_gene: TRBV12-3/TRBV12-4
len: 13
abundance: many
j_gene: TRBJ2-1
CDR3nt: TGTGCCAGCAGTTCACTAGCGGGGGGCTCCGGGTTCTTC
CDR3aa: CASSSLAGGSGFF

d_gene: NA
v_gene: TRBV5-1
len: 14
abundance: NA
j_gene: TRBJ1-2
CDR3nt: TGCGCCAGCAGCTTGGTTCCGGGACCGGATGGCTACACCTTC
CDR3aa: CASSLVPGPDGYTF

d_gene: NA
v_gene: TRBV7-9
len: 13
abundance: many
j_gene: TRBJ2-5
CDR3nt: TGTGCCAGCAGCCCCCCCAATGGAGAGACCCAGTACTTC
CDR3aa: CASSPPNGETQYF

d_gene: TRBD2
v_gene: TRBV18
len: 16
abundance: NA
j_gene: TRBJ2-7
CDR3nt: TGTGCCAGCTCACCACAGGAAGCTAGCGGCACCTACGAGCAGTACTTC
CDR3aa: CASSPQEASGTYEQYF

d_gene: TRBD1
v_gene: TRBV2
len: 15
abundance: NA
j_gene: TRBJ2-1
CDR3nt: TGTGCCAGCAGTGGCCCGGGACAGGGGTACAATGAGCAGTTCTTC
CDR3aa: CASSGPGQGYNEQFF

d_gene: NA
v_gene: TRBV3-1
len: 14
abundance: few
j_gene: TRBJ2-3
CDR3nt: TGTGCCAGCAGCCCGGGACGGCGCACAGATACGCAGTATTTT
CDR3aa: CASSPGRRTDTQYF

d_gene: NA
v_gene: TRBV7-8
len: 13
abundance: many
j_gene: TRBJ2-2
CDR3nt: TGTGCCAGCAGTGAACAGGGTACCGGGGAGCTGTTTTTT
CDR3aa: CASSEQGTGELFF

d_gene: NA
v_gene: TRBV4-1
len: 15
abundance: few
j_gene: TRBJ1-2
CDR3nt: TGCGCCAGCAGCCAAGGACCGGGAGAGTACTATGGCTACACCTTC
CDR3aa: CASSQGPGEYYGYTF

d_gene: NA
v_gene: TRBV10-3
len: 12
abundance: many
j_gene: TRBJ1-1
CDR3nt: TGTGCCATCGGCAGGGCGGACACTGAAGCTTTCTTT
CDR3aa: CAIGRADTEAFF

d_gene: TRBD2
v_gene: TRBV7-2
len: 14
abundance: few
j_gene: TRBJ2-1
CDR3nt: TGTGCCAGCAGGTCTCTAGCGGGTGAAAATGAGCAGTTCTTC
CDR3aa: CASRSLAGENEQFF

d_gene: NA
v_gene: TRBV11-3
len: 15
abundance: NA
j_gene: TRBJ2-5
CDR3nt: TGTGCCAGCAGCTGGGGAGGCGGGGAACAAGAGACCCAGTACTTC
CDR3aa: CASSWGGGEQETQYF

d_gene: NA
v_gene: TRBV5-1
len: 16
abundance: NA
j_gene: TRBJ1-6
CDR3nt: TGCGCCAGCAGAGAGGACACCGGGACCGCGGGTTCACCCCTCCACTTT
CDR3aa: CASREDTGTAGSPLHF

d_gene: TRBD1
v_gene: TRBV10-3
len: 15
abundance: NA
j_gene: TRBJ1-5
CDR3nt: TGTGCCATCAGTGAGTCAGAGACAGGGGTTCGCCCCCAGCATTTT
CDR3aa: CAISESETGVRPQHF

d_gene: TRBD1
v_gene: TRBV6-2/TRBV6-3
len: 14
abundance: NA
j_gene: TRBJ2-4
CDR3nt: TGTGCCAGCAGTCTCAGGGGACAGAAAAACATTCAGTACTTC
CDR3aa: CASSLRGQKNIQYF

d_gene: TRBD1
v_gene: TRBV7-6
len: 14
abundance: NA
j_gene: TRBJ1-2
CDR3nt: TGTGCCAGCAGCCTACTTGCGGGACAGGGGGTTTACACCTTC
CDR3aa: CASSLLAGQGVYTF

d_gene: TRBD1
v_gene: TRBV6-5
len: 15
abundance: NA
j_gene: TRBJ1-5
CDR3nt: TGTGCCAGCAGACAGACAGGGTATGGAGGGCAGCCCCAGCATTTT
CDR3aa: CASRQTGYGGQPQHF

d_gene: TRBD1
v_gene: TRBV2
len: 15
abundance: many
j_gene: TRBJ2-1
CDR3nt: TGTGGCAGCGGGGCTCAGGGACAGGGGGCCGATGAGCAGTTCTTC
CDR3aa: CGSGAQGQGADEQFF

d_gene: NA
v_gene: TRBV7-2
len: 13
abundance: medium-sized
j_gene: TRBJ2-3
CDR3nt: TGTGCCAGCAGCTTTGAAACTAGCGATACGCAGTATTTT
CDR3aa: CASSFETSDTQYF

d_gene: TRBD2
v_gene: TRBV5-6
len: 18
abundance: many
j_gene: TRBJ2-1
CDR3nt: TGTGCCAGCAGCTTGGAGGGGCTCGCGGGGGGCTCCTACAATGAGCAGTTCTTC
CDR3aa: CASSLEGLAGGSYNEQFF

d_gene: NA
v_gene: TRBV20-1
len: 13
abundance: few
j_gene: TRBJ2-7
CDR3nt: TGCAGTGCCCCGTCCCTTGGCTCCTACGAGCAGTACTTC
CDR3aa: CSAPSLGSYEQYF

d_gene: NA
v_gene: TRBV7-2
len: 11
abundance: many
j_gene: TRBJ1-4
CDR3nt: TGTGCCAGCAGACTTAATGAAAAACTGTTTTTT
CDR3aa: CASRLNEKLFF

d_gene: NA
v_gene: TRBV7-2
len: 18
abundance: few
j_gene: TRBJ2-2
CDR3nt: TGTGCCAGCAGCTTCCAGGGGGGAGGACACCTCAACACCGGGGAGCTGTTTTTT
CDR3aa: CASSFQGGGHLNTGELFF

d_gene: NA
v_gene: TRBV6-1
len: 13
abundance: few
j_gene: TRBJ1-1
CDR3nt: TGTGCCAGCAGCCGGGGAGCGGACACTGAAGCTTTCTTT
CDR3aa: CASSRGADTEAFF

d_gene: TRBD1
v_gene: TRBV5-6
len: 16
abundance: many
j_gene: TRBJ2-3
CDR3nt: TGTGCCAGCAGCCCGGCGACAGGGGGTGGTGCAGATACGCAGTATTTT
CDR3aa: CASSPATGGGADTQYF

d_gene: NA
v_gene: TRBV2
len: 14
abundance: few
j_gene: TRBJ2-5
CDR3nt: TGTGCCAGCAGTAAAAACAGGGTAGGGGAGACCCAGTACTTC
CDR3aa: CASSKNRVGETQYF

d_gene: NA
v_gene: TRBV7-9
len: 16
abundance: NA
j_gene: TRBJ2-1
CDR3nt: TGTGCCAGCAGCCCTGATGACGGGAGATCCTACAATGAGCAGTTCTTC
CDR3aa: CASSPDDGRSYNEQFF

d_gene: NA
v_gene: TRBV20-1
len: 11
abundance: NA
j_gene: TRBJ1-1
CDR3nt: TGCAGTGCTAGAGATGACACTGAAGCTTTCTTT
CDR3aa: CSARDDTEAFF

d_gene: NA
v_gene: TRBV7-2
len: 14
abundance: few
j_gene: TRBJ2-3
CDR3nt: TGTGCCAGCCAGTCCCAATCAAAGGGAGATACGCAGTATTTT
CDR3aa: CASQSQSKGDTQYF

d_gene: NA
v_gene: TRBV12-3/TRBV12-4
len: 14
abundance: many
j_gene: TRBJ2-3
CDR3nt: TGTGCCAGCAGACCAGGGATTCAGGCAGATACGCAGTATTTT
CDR3aa: CASRPGIQADTQYF

d_gene: NA
v_gene: TRBV4-1
len: 14
abundance: NA
j_gene: TRBJ1-1
CDR3nt: TGCGCCAGCAGCCATCCGGGCGCGAACACTGAAGCTTTCTTT
CDR3aa: CASSHPGANTEAFF